This T cell receptor (beta chain) was profiled in a study of cytomegalovirus exposure and HLA in healthy donors. Turning to the study itself: The same platform as the approximately 670 first-cohort repertoires was used for the 120 or so validation repertoires, a later analysis reported.

General study findings and limits: According to the study, some 160 TCR beta chains were cytomegalovirus-associated. Using the classifier, cytomegalovirus status was reportedly diagnosed with high specificity and sensitivity. A later analysis found first-cohort TCR clusters tended to co-occur in the 120 validation repertoires.

The CDR3 sequence is 11 residues long. The germline V gene has CDR1 SQVTM and CDR2 ANQGSEA. The V and J ends lost 5 bases and 6 bases respectively, with 10 bases between them. In the case of this clone: Its antigen is as yet unknown.

TCRdb's copy holds only in-frame clones and misses some; the assay was immunoSEQ multiplex PCR. The profile covers approximately 190,000 clones, with approximately 80% appearing a single time and over 10% taken by the ten largest. The sample was PBMCs. The rearrangement links TRBV29-1 to TRBJ1-2, with D tentatively TRBD1 (6 bases). This sequence was found in a woman in her twenties or thirties in good health and CMV-seropositive. This CDR3 is CSVPGQNGYTF. The CDR3 coding sequence is TGCAGCGTTCCGGGACAAAATGGCTACACCTTC.